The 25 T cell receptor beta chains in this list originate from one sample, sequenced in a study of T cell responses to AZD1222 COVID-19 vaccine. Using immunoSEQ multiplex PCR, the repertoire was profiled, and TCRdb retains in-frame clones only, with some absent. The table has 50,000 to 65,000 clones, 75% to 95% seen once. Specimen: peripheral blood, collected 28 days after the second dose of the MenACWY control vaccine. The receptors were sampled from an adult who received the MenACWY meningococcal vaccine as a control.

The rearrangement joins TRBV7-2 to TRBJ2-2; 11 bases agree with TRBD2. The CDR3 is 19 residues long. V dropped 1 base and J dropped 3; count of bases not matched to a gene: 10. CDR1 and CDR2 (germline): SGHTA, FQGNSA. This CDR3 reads CASSLEGRLAGGDTGELFF. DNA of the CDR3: TGTGCCAGCAGCTTAGAGGGGCGGCTAGCGGGAGGCGACACCGGGGAGCTGTTTTTT.

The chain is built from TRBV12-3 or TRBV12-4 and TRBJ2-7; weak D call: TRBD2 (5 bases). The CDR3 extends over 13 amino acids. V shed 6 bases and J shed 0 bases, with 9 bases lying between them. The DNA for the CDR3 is TGTGCCAGCAGGGGCGGAGGCTCCTACGAGCAGTACTTC. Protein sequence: CASRGGGSYEQYF.

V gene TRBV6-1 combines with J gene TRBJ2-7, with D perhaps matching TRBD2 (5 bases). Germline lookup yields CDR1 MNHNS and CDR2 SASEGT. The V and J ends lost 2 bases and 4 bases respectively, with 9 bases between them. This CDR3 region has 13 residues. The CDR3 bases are TGTGCCAGCAGTGAAAGCGGTGCGTACGAGCAGTACTTC. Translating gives CASSESGAYEQYF.

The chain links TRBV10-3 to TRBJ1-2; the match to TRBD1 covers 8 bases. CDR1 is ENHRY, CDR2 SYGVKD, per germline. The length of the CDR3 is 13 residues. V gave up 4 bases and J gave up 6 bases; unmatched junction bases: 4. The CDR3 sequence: CAISGTGRDGYTF. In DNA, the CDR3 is TGTGCCATCAGTGGGACAGGGAGAGATGGCTACACCTTC.

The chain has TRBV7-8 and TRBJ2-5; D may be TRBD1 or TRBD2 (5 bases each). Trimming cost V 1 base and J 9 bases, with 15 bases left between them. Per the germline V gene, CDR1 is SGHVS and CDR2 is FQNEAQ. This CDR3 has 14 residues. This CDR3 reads CASSLDGTAAAQYF. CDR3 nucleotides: TGTGCCAGCAGCTTAGACGGGACCGCCGCGGCCCAGTACTTC.

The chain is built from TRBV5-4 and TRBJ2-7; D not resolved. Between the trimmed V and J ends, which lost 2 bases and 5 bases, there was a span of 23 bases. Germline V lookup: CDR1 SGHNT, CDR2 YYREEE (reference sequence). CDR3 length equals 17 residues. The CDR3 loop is CASSLHNIAPMVHEQYF. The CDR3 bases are TGTGCCAGCAGCTTACACAATATAGCCCCCATGGTTCACGAGCAGTACTTC.

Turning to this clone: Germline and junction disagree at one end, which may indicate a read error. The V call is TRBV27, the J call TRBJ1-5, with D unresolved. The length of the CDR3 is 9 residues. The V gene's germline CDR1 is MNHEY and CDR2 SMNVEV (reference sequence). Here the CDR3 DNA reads TGTGCCAGCAATCCGCCCCAGCATTTT. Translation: CASNPPQHF.

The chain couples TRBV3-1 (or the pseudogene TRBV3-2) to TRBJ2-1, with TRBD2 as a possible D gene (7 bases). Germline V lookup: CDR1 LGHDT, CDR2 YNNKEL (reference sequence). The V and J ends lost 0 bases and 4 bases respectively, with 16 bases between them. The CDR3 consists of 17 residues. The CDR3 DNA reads TGTGCCAGCAGCCAAGATTCAAGAGGGGGGGCTTACAATGAGCAGTTCTTC. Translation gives CASSQDSRGGAYNEQFF.

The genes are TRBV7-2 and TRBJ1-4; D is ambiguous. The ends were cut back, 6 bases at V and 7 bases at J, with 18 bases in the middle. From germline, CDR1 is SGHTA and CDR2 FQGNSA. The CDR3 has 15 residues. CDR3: CASSHSPGGLEKLFF. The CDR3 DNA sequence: TGTGCCAGCAGTCACTCTCCTGGCGGGCTTGAAAAACTGTTTTTT.

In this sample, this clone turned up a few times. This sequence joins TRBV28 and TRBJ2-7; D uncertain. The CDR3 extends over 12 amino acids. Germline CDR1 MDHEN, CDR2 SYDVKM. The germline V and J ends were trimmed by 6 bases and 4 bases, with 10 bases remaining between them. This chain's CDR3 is CASRDTRYEQYF. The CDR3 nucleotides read TGTGCCAGCAGAGACACCAGATACGAGCAGTACTTC.

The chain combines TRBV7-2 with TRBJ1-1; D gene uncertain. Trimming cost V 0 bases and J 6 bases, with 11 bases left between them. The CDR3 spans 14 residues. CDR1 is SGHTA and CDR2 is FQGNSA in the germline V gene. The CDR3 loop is CASSLALGIPEAFF. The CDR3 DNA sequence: TGTGCCAGCAGCTTAGCGCTCGGGATCCCTGAAGCTTTCTTT.

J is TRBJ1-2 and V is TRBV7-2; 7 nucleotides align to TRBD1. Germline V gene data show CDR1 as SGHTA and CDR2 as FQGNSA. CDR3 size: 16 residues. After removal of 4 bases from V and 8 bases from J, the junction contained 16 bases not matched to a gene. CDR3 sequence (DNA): TGTGCCAGCAGCTACCCAGGGACAGCGTCTTCTGGGGGCTACACCTTC. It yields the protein CASSYPGTASSGGYTF.

The chain's CDR3 is CASRSRDDTEAFF. For the CDR3, the DNA is TGTGCCAGCAGAAGTAGGGATGACACTGAAGCTTTCTTT. V gene TRBV25-1 combines with J gene TRBJ1-1; no firm D call. Trimming stripped 6 bases from V and 3 bases from J, with 11 bases between. Germline assignment: CDR1 MGHDK and CDR2 SYGVNS. The CDR3 sequence is 13 residues long.

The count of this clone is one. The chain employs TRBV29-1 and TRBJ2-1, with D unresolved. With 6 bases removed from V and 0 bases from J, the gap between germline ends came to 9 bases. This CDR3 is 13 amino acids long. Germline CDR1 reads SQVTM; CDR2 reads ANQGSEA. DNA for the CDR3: TGCAGCGTCGCTGCAAGCTCCTACAATGAGCAGTTCTTC. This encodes CSVAASSYNEQFF.

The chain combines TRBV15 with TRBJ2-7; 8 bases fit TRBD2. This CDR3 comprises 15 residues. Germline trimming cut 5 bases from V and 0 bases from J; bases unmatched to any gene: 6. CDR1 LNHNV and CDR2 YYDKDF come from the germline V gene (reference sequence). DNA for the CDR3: TGTGCCACCAGCTATAGCGGGGCCAGCTCCTACGAGCAGTACTTC. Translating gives CATSYSGASSYEQYF.

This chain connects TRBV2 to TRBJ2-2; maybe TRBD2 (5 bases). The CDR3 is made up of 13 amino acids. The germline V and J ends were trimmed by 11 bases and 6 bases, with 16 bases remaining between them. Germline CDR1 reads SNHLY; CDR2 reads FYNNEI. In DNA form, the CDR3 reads TGTGCCCGAGGACTCGAGACCCCCGGGGAGCTGTTTTTT. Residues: CARGLETPGELFF.

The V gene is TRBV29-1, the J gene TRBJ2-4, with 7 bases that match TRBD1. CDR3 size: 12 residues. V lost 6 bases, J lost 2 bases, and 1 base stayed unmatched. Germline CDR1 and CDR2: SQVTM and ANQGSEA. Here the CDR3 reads CSVRGTKNIQYF. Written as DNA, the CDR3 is TGCAGCGTCAGGGGGACCAAAAACATTCAGTACTTC.

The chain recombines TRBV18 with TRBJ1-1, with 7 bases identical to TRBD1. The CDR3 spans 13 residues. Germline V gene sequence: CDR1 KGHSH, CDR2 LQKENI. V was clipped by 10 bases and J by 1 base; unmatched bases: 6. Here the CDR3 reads CATRQGPNTEAFF. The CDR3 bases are TGTGCCACCCGACAGGGCCCGAACACTGAAGCTTTCTTT.

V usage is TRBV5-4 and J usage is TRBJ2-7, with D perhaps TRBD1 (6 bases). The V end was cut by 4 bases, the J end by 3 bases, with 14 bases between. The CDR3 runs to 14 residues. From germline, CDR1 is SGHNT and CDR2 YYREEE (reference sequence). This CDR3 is CASSLVGTNYEQYF. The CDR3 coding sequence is TGTGCCAGCAGCCTCGTCGGGACAAACTACGAGCAGTACTTC. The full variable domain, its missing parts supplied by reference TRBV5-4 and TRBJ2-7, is ETGVTQSPTHLIKTRGQQVTLRCSSQSGHNTVSWYQQALGQGPQFIFQYYREEENGRGNFPPRFSGLQFPNYSSELNVNALELDDSALYLCASSLVGTNYEQYFGPGTRLTVT.

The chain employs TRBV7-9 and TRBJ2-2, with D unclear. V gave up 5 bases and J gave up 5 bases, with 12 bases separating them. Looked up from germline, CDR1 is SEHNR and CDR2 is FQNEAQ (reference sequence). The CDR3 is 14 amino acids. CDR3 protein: CASSQAMSTGELFF. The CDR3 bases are TGTGCCAGCAGCCAGGCAATGAGTACCGGGGAGCTGTTTTTT.

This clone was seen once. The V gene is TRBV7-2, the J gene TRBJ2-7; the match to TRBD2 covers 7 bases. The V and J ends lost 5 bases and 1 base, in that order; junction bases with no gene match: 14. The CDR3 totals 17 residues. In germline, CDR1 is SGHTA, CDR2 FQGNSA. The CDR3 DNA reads TGTGCCAGCAGCGCCGTTGCGGGAGCAGGCGGGTCCTACGAGCAGTACTTC. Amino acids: CASSAVAGAGGSYEQYF.

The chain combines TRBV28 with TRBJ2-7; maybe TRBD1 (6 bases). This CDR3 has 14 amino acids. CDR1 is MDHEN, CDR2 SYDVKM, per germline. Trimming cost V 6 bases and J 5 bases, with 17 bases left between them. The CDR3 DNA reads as TGTGCCAGCAGACCACCGCAGGGGATAAACGAGCAGTACTTC. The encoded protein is CASRPPQGINEQYF.

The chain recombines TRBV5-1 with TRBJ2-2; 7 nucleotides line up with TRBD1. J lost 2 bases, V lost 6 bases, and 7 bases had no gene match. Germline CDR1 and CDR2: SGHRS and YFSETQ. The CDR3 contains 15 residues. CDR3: CASTITGANTGELFF. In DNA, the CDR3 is TGCGCCAGCACAATTACAGGGGCTAACACCGGGGAGCTGTTTTTT.

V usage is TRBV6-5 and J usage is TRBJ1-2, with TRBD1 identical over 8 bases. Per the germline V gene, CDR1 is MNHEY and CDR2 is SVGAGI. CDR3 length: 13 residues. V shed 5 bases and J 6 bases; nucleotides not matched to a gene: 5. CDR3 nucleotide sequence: TGTGCCAGCAGTCACAGGGGGTACGATGGCTACACCTTC. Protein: CASSHRGYDGYTF.

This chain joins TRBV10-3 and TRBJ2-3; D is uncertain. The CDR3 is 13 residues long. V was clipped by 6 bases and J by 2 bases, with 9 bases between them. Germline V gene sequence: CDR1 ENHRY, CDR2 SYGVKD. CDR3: CAIRDPNTDTQYF. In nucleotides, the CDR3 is TGTGCCATCAGAGACCCTAACACAGATACGCAGTATTTT.